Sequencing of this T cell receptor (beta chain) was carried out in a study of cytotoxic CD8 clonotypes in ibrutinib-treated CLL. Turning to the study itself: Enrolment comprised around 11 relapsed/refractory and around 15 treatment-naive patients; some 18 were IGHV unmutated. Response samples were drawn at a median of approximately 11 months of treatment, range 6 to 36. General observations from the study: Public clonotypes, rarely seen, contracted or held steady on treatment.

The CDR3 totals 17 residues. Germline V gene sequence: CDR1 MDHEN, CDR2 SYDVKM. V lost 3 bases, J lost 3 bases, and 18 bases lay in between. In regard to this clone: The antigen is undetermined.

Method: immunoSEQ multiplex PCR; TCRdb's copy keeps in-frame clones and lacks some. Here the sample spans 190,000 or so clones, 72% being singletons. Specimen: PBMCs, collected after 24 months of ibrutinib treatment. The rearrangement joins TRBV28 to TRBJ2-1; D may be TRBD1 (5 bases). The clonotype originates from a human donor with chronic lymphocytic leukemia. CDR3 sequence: CASSLFLWQGGYNEQFF. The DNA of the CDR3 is TGTGCCAGCAGTTTGTTCCTTTGGCAGGGCGGCTACAATGAGCAGTTCTTC.